The 29 T cell receptor beta chains given below trace back to one sample, sequenced in a study of T cells in Graves' hyperthyroidism and ophthalmopathy. TCR beta CDR3 regions were amplified from RNA transcripts. HTBI primers drove first-round RT-PCR of the TCR CDR3. TCRdb fed the multiplex PCR reads into MiXCR, producing one record per CDR3 protein. The sample lists roughly 420,000 distinct CDR3 sequences; roughly 14% were seen once. The material sequenced was blood. The receptors come from a woman between 18 and 29 years old with Graves' hyperthyroidism.

This clonotype was detected ten times or more. CDR3 sequence: CAISARGGASNQPQHF. In DNA, the CDR3 is TGTGCCATCAGTGCTCGAGGTGGGGCTAGCAATCAGCCCCAGCATTTT. The chain has TRBV10-3 and TRBJ1-5, with TRBD1 as a possible D gene (5 bases). Germline V gene data show CDR1 as ENHRY and CDR2 as SYGVKD. This CDR3 is built from 16 residues. V was cut by 4 bases and J by 0 bases, with 13 bases left in between.

The J gene is TRBJ2-1, the V gene TRBV6-6; D perhaps matches TRBD1 (5 bases). CDR3 length: 12 residues. CDR1 is MNHNY, CDR2 SVGAGI, per germline (reference sequence). Trimming shortened V by 0 bases and J by 9 bases, and 6 bases separated the two germline ends. Written as DNA, the CDR3 is TGTGCCAGCAGTTACTCTAGGGGTGAGCAGTTCTTC. Its protein is CASSYSRGEQFF.

V is TRBV4-2 and J is TRBJ2-7; D gene uncertain. Germline V gene lookup returns CDR1 LGHNA and CDR2 YNFKEQ. CDR3 length equals 16 residues. Trimming pared 4 bases from V and 2 bases from J, leaving 18 bases between. The CDR3 nucleotides are TGTGCCAGCAGCCCCTTCCTTGGAGCAGAAACCTACGAGCAGTACTTC. It specifies CASSPFLGAETYEQYF.

This clonotype occurred many times. The chain is built from TRBV14 and TRBJ2-3; 10 bases are shared with TRBD2. The V gene end was trimmed by 1 base and the J gene end by 5 bases; junction bases not matched to a gene: 6. Germline-derived CDR1 and CDR2 are SGHDN and FVKESK. The CDR3 covers 16 residues. CDR3 DNA: TGTGCCAGCAGCCAAGTAGCGGGGGGTTTACGAGATACGCAGTATTTT. Translating it yields CASSQVAGGLRDTQYF.

This clonotype has at least ten counts. The chain recombines TRBV7-2 with TRBJ2-3; a weak D match, TRBD2 (6 bases). The ends were cut back, 5 bases at V and 5 bases at J, with 17 bases in the middle. Germline V lookup: CDR1 SGHTA, CDR2 FQGNSA. The CDR3 spans 15 residues. The DNA for the CDR3 is TGTGCCAGCAGCACAACGGGACTCACTCTAGATACGCAGTATTTT. It is translated as CASSTTGLTLDTQYF.

CDR3 protein: CASSMVGDSNQPQHF. The CDR3 nucleotides read TGTGCCAGTAGTATGGTGGGGGATAGCAATCAGCCCCAGCATTTT. The V call is TRBV19, the J call TRBJ1-5; D possibly corresponds to TRBD1 (5 bases). This CDR3 is built from 15 residues. The germline gives CDR1 LNHDA, CDR2 SQIVND (reference sequence). With 3 bases removed from V and 0 bases from J, the gap between germline ends came to 9 bases.

This clonotype has ten or more counts. CDR3 DNA: TGTGCCAGCAGCCGAACAATAGGGACAGGGAGCGACGAGCAGTACTTC. Its protein product is CASSRTIGTGSDEQYF. The V and J genes are TRBV12-3 or TRBV12-4 and TRBJ2-7, with 9 nucleotides matching TRBD1. The V gene end was trimmed by 6 bases and the J gene end by 5 bases; junction bases not matched to a gene: 14. CDR3 length: 16 amino acids.

This clonotype was counted ten times or more. This sequence joins TRBV6-1 and TRBJ1-1; maybe TRBD1 (5 bases). The CDR3 is made up of 12 amino acids. V was pared by 6 bases and J by 5 bases, with 10 bases between. The germline CDR1 and CDR2 sequences are MNHNS and SASEGT. CDR3 loop: CASSPGPTEAFF. DNA for the CDR3: TGTGCCAGCAGCCCGGGACCGACTGAAGCTTTCTTT.

Many counts were recorded for this clonotype. The chain combines TRBV15 with TRBJ1-2; the D gene is possibly TRBD1 (5 bases). The germline CDR1 and CDR2 sequences are LNHNV and YYDKDF (reference sequence). The CDR3 spans 13 residues. V lost 5 bases, J lost 8 bases, and 15 bases lay in between. CDR3 nucleotides: TGTGCCACCAGCTTGTCGGGGGACGGGGGCTACACCTTC. Its translation is CATSLSGDGGYTF. The entire variable domain, with the rest obtained from reference TRBV15 and TRBJ1-2, is as follows: DAMVIQNPRYQVTQFGKPVTLSCSQTLNHNVMYWYQQKSSQAPKLLFHYYDKDFNNEADTPDNFQSRRPNTSFCFLDIRSPGLGDTAMYLCATSLSGDGGYTFGSGTRLTVV.

Many counts were recorded for this clonotype. J is TRBJ1-5 and V is TRBV12-3 or TRBV12-4, with TRBD1 as a possible D gene (5 bases). With 1 base removed from V and 11 bases from J, the gap between germline ends came to 18 bases. The CDR3 has 15 amino acids. The CDR3: CASSLGGTGGRAQHF. The CDR3 coding sequence is TGTGCCAGCAGTTTAGGGGGGACGGGCGGCAGGGCCCAGCATTTT.

This clonotype has only a few counts. CDR3 DNA sequence: TGTGCCAGCAGCCTCTCTGTAGATACGCAGTATTTT. Translated: CASSLSVDTQYF. V and J are TRBV7-2 and TRBJ2-3; D unclear. Between the trimmed V and J ends, which lost 5 bases and 5 bases, there was a span of 8 bases. The CDR3 covers 12 residues. CDR1 is SGHTA, CDR2 FQGNSA, per germline. Combining the CDR3 with reference TRBV7-2 and TRBJ2-3 gives the whole variable domain GAGVSQSPSNKVTEKGKDVELRCDPISGHTALYWYRQSLGQGLEFLIYFQGNSAPDKSGLPSDRFSAERTGGSVSTLTIQRTQQEDSAVYLCASSLSVDTQYFGPGTRLTVL.

This clonotype was seen many times. The chain's CDR3 is CASSRTRDSQETQYF. CDR3 nucleotide sequence: TGTGCCAGCAGCCGTACCAGGGACAGTCAAGAGACCCAGTACTTC. The gene calls are TRBV4-2 and TRBJ2-5; 7 nucleotides line up with TRBD1. Germline trimming cut 4 bases from V and 2 bases from J; bases unmatched to any gene: 7. This CDR3 region has 15 residues. Germline CDR1 and CDR2: LGHNA and YNFKEQ.

V gene TRBV7-9 combines with J gene TRBJ2-1, with D uncertain. The germline V and J ends were trimmed by 5 bases and 0 bases, with 11 bases remaining between them. The CDR3 extends over 15 amino acids. The germline CDR1 and CDR2 sequences are SEHNR and FQNEAQ (reference sequence). The CDR3 here is CASSPNPDSYNEQFF. The CDR3 nucleotides read TGTGCCAGCAGCCCCAACCCCGACTCCTACAATGAGCAGTTCTTC. Full variable domain (outside the CDR3, taken from reference TRBV7-9 and TRBJ2-1): DTGVSQNPRHKITKRGQNVTFRCDPISEHNRLYWYRQTLGQGPEFLTYFQNEAQLEKSRLLSDRFSAERPKGSFSTLEIQRTEQGDSAMYLCASSPNPDSYNEQFFGPGTRLTVL.

This clonotype was seen at least ten times. This sequence joins TRBV7-2 and TRBJ2-5, with 7 bases matching TRBD2. CDR3 length: 14 amino acids. The V gene end was trimmed by 5 bases and the J gene end by 4 bases; junction bases not matched to a gene: 7. The germline V gene has CDR1 SGHTA and CDR2 FQGNSA. CDR3 coding DNA: TGTGCCAGCAGCCTGATGGGGGGGGGAGAGACCCAGTACTTC. As protein: CASSLMGGGETQYF.

This clonotype was counted at least ten times. The chain couples TRBV11-2 to TRBJ1-2; the D is unclear. V shed 0 bases and J shed 1 base, with 9 bases lying between them. The CDR3 sequence is 15 residues long. Germline V gene lookup returns CDR1 SGHAT and CDR2 FQNNGV. In nucleotides, the CDR3 is TGTGCCAGCAGCTTAGACTCCGGCAGTAACTATGGCTACACCTTC. Its translation: CASSLDSGSNYGYTF.

This clonotype occurred a few times. The V call is TRBV4-2, the J call TRBJ1-2, with D perhaps TRBD1 (6 bases). The CDR3 sequence is 17 residues long. Per germline, CDR1 LGHNA and CDR2 YNFKEQ. Trimming removed 4 bases at V and 1 base at J, with 19 bases between. CDR3 DNA sequence: TGTGCCAGCAGCCTGAATCGGGGGCTGGGAGGTAACTATGGCTACACCTTC. This codes for CASSLNRGLGGNYGYTF.

This clonotype was seen a handful of times. The rearrangement links TRBV7-3 to TRBJ2-7; TRBD1 matches at 8 bases. CDR3 length: 15 residues. Germline CDR1 reads SGHTA; CDR2 reads FQGTGA. J lost 2 bases, V lost 5 bases, and 8 bases had no gene match. The CDR3 here is CASSTSGTGPYEQYF. The CDR3, as DNA: TGTGCCAGCAGCACCTCCGGGACAGGACCCTACGAGCAGTACTTC. Together with reference TRBV7-3 and TRBJ2-7, the CDR3 gives the full variable domain: GAGVSQTPSNKVTEKGKYVELRCDPISGHTALYWYRQSLGQGPEFLIYFQGTGAADDSGLPNDRFFAVRPEGSVSTLKIQRTERGDSAVYLCASSTSGTGPYEQYFGPGTRLTVT.

The sample holds many counts of this clonotype. This chain links TRBV5-1 with TRBJ1-1, with no clear D. CDR3 length: 14 amino acids. CDR1 and CDR2 (germline): SGHRS, YFSETQ. V shed 1 base and J shed 1 base, with 8 bases lying between them. CDR3 loop: CASSLLGSNTEAFF. The CDR3 DNA sequence: TGCGCCAGCAGCTTGCTTGGATCGAACACTGAAGCTTTCTTT.

This clonotype was seen a few times. The chain combines TRBV7-9 with TRBJ2-1; 10 nucleotides agree with TRBD1. The V gene end was trimmed by 5 bases and the J gene end by 5 bases; junction bases not matched to a gene: 9. This CDR3 comprises 16 residues. Germline V gives CDR1 SEHNR, CDR2 FQNEAQ (reference sequence). CDR3 in DNA: TGTGCCAGCAGCGAAAGAACCGGGACAGGGGACAATGAGCAGTTCTTC. Protein: CASSERTGTGDNEQFF.

This clonotype was found many times. This chain links TRBV11-2 with TRBJ1-4; D perhaps matches TRBD1 (5 bases). The length of the CDR3 is 15 residues. Germline CDR1 reads SGHAT; CDR2 reads FQNNGV. Trimming pared 5 bases from V and 1 base from J, leaving 11 bases between. CDR3 loop: CASSLGLRTNEKLFF. The CDR3 coding sequence is TGTGCCAGCAGCCTGGGACTGCGAACTAATGAAAAACTGTTTTTT.

This clonotype appeared many times. The chain has TRBV7-9 and TRBJ1-1; weak D call: TRBD1 (5 bases). Trimming took off 4 bases at V and 3 bases at J, with 24 bases between the two ends. The CDR3 contains 18 residues. Germline CDR1 is SEHNR and CDR2 is FQNEAQ (reference sequence). The CDR3: CASSSLAPGRKEDTEAFF. The CDR3 DNA is TGTGCCAGCAGCTCTTTAGCGCCGGGACGTAAAGAGGACACTGAAGCTTTCTTT.

In this sample, this clonotype turned up many times. This rearrangement joins TRBV14 to TRBJ1-6; no clear D gene. V lost 1 base and J 6 bases, leaving 10 bases between the germline ends. The CDR3 covers 15 residues. The V gene's germline CDR1 is SGHDN and CDR2 FVKESK. Here the CDR3 reads CASSQVVAGNSPLHF. The DNA of the CDR3 is TGTGCCAGCAGCCAAGTGGTCGCGGGTAATTCACCCCTCCACTTT.

This clonotype was seen many times. The chain links TRBV5-1 to TRBJ2-1; D perhaps matches TRBD2 (5 bases). Germline V gene lookup returns CDR1 SGHRS and CDR2 YFSETQ. This CDR3 spans 17 amino acids. The germline V and J ends were trimmed by 4 bases and 2 bases, with 19 bases remaining between them. The DNA of the CDR3 is TGCGCCAGCAGCCCCTCGCGGGCGGCGGCCCCCTACAATGAGCAGTTCTTC. Translating it yields CASSPSRAAAPYNEQFF. The entire variable domain, with the rest obtained from reference TRBV5-1 and TRBJ2-1, is as follows: KAGVTQTPRYLIKTRGQQVTLSCSPISGHRSVSWYQQTPGQGLQFLFEYFSETQRNKGNFPGRFSGRQFSNSRSEMNVSTLELGDSALYLCASSPSRAAAPYNEQFFGPGTRLTVL.

The chain links TRBV25-1 to TRBJ1-1; D is possibly TRBD1 (5 bases). The CDR3 has 15 amino acids. The germline CDR1 and CDR2 sequences are MGHDK and SYGVNS. V was pared by 1 base and J by 1 base, with 10 bases between. In DNA form, the CDR3 reads TGTGCCAGCAGTGAATCCCAGGGCGGGAACACTGAAGCTTTCTTT. It yields the protein CASSESQGGNTEAFF.

This clonotype was counted ten times or more. The rearrangement uses TRBV2 and TRBJ2-3; 8 nucleotides line up with TRBD1. This CDR3 is built from 14 residues. V trimming: 6 bases; J trimming: 5 bases; junction bases outside the gene matches: 7. Germline V lookup: CDR1 SNHLY, CDR2 FYNNEI. The CDR3 sequence: CASSSQGVGDTQYF. CDR3 nucleotide sequence: TGTGCCAGCAGCTCACAGGGGGTGGGAGATACGCAGTATTTT.

This clonotype was seen at least ten times. The rearrangement uses TRBV3-1 and TRBJ2-7; 10 bases are shared with TRBD2. CDR3 size: 15 residues. Trimming removed 1 base from V and 4 bases from J; junction bases left unmatched: 4. The germline V gene has CDR1 LGHDT and CDR2 YNNKEL (reference sequence). CDR3: CASSQGLAGLYEQYF. The CDR3 nucleotides are TGTGCCAGCAGCCAAGGACTAGCGGGCCTTTACGAGCAGTACTTC.

This clonotype occurred a few times. Here the CDR3 omits its conserved ending phenylalanine or tryptophan, so a read error is the likely source. V gene TRBV7-9 combines with J gene TRBJ2-5, with D perhaps assigned TRBD1 or TRBD2 (5 bases each). This CDR3 contains 13 residues. Trimming took off 7 bases at V and 4 bases at J, with 13 bases between the two ends. The germline V gene encodes CDR1 SEHNR and CDR2 FQNEAQ (reference sequence). Here the CDR3 DNA reads TGTGCCAGCAAACTGGGGACCGCAGAGACCCAGTACCTC. Its protein product is CASKLGTAETQYL.

CDR3 in DNA: TGCAGCGTTGAAGGTGGAGGCGGGGTTAGCTACACCTTC. It translates to CSVEGGGGVSYTF. The chain uses TRBV29-1 and TRBJ1-2; no clear D. Looked up from germline, CDR1 is SQVTM and CDR2 is ANQGSEA. V shed 1 base and J shed 9 bases, with 15 bases lying between them. There are 13 residues in the CDR3. The full variable domain, in which reference TRBV29-1 and TRBJ1-2 provide the parts outside the CDR3, is SAVISQKPSRDICQRGTSLTIQCQVDSQVTMMFWYRQQPGQSLTLIATANQGSEATYESGFVIDKFPISRPNLTFSTLTVSNMSPEDSSIYLCSVEGGGGVSYTFGSGTRLTVV.

This clonotype was counted at least ten times. The J gene is TRBJ1-1, the V gene TRBV6-1, with TRBD1 matching 9 bases. V lost 6 bases to trimming and J lost 5 bases; unmatched junction nucleotides: 4. Per the germline V gene, CDR1 is MNHNS and CDR2 is SASEGT. There are 13 residues in the CDR3. In nucleotides, the CDR3 is TGTGCCAGCAGCACAGGGGGCAGAACTGAAGCTTTCTTT. It is translated as CASSTGGRTEAFF.